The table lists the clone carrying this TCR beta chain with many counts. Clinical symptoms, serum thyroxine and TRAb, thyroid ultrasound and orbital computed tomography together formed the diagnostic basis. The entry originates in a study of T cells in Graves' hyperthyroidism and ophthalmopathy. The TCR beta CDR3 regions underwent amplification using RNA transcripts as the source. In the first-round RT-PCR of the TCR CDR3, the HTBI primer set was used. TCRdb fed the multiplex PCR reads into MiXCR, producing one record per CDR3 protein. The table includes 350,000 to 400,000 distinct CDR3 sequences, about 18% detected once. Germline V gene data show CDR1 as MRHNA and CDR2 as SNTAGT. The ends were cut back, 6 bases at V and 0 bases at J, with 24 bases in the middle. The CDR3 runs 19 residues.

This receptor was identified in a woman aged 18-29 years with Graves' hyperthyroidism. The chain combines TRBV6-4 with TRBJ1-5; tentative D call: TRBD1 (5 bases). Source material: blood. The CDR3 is CASSNRVPGGWGSNQPQHF. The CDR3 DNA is TGTGCCAGCAGCAACAGAGTTCCCGGGGGATGGGGTAGCAATCAGCCCCAGCATTTT.